This note documents a single T cell receptor (beta chain) sequence. The sample holds one count of this clonotype. What this receptor recognizes is not known. There are no base qualities to consult, and no much larger clone falls within one base. One read amounts to weak evidence. Peripheral blood CD8+ and CD4+ T cells from healthy donors, Susac syndrome patients and multiple sclerosis patients were profiled by high-throughput TCR beta sequencing. Healthy donors were included as age- and sex-matched controls. Bulk CD8+ and CD4+ T cells were purified by magnetic negative isolation, while CD8+ TEMRA cells were enriched using FACS. Blood was drawn into EDTA tubes, processed within 24 hours, and PBMCs were isolated by density gradient centrifugation. PBMCs destined for TCR sequencing were cryopreserved in liquid nitrogen and later thawed in a 37 °C water bath. The sorted or isolated CD4+, CD8+ and CD8+ TEMRA cells reached a purity of at least 90%.

This specimen comes from a study of CD8 T cells in Susac syndrome (dated by TCRdb to the late 2010s). With regard to the full study: Whether CD8+ T cell activation and differentiation in Susac syndrome was antigen driven was tested using repertoire sequencing. CD8+ T cell repertoire clonality was compared between approximately 12 healthy donors, approximately 14 Susac syndrome patients and about 15 multiple sclerosis patients. Paper-wide results and their limitations: The TCR sequencing and HLA analysis was acknowledged to have included a relatively small number of individuals.

RNA was extracted with the RNeasy kit and roughly 0.45 to 1 ug was reverse transcribed using random hexamers. The immunoSEQ multiplex PCR assay, which covers 54 Vbeta and 13 Jbeta segments, was used to amplify TCR beta CDR3 regions. To correct PCR amplification bias, a synthetic template baseline was used for both primer optimization and computational correction. Processing in the source paper ran as follows. Reads were assigned to V, D and J genes according to IMGT and analyzed in immunoSEQ Analyzer, with only productive sequences retained. Clonality was computed as one minus Shannon entropy normalized by log2 of the number of productive unique sequences. For each patient and control, public and private clones were evaluated among the 100 most prevalent clones. Susac-specific clones were defined as absent from healthy and MS cohorts, 850 to 1,300 published viral clones and other ImmuneACCESS disease sequences. TCRdb took the public reads, trimmed them with fastp at Q25, ran MiXCR for clone calling and kept in-frame beta chains. Rows with one shared CDR3 protein collapse into an entry with the most common genes and DNA. The V and J calls shown here were made by TCRdb, not taken from the authors' results. A total of over 100,000 distinct CDR3 sequences appear in this sample, 85% to 95% of them only once. The top ten hold roughly 0.11% of the sample.

The CDR3 sequence holds 12 residues, the cysteine and phenylalanine included. This entry keeps only the CDR3 DNA: 36 bases, framed from base 1. V is reduced by 3 bases and J by 6 bases, leaving a spacing of 9 bases between them. CDR1 and CDR2, looked up from the germline V gene, are LGHNA and YSLEER. What was sequenced was CD8+ T cells from PBMCs. Recombination linked TRBV4-3 to TRBJ2-7; the D gene identity is not certain. This receptor was obtained from a human donor in good health. The CDR3 is CASSQDNREQYF. The sequenced DNA: TGCGCCAGCAGCCAGGATAACCGCGAGCAGTACTTC.